A single sample gave rise to the 20 T cell receptor beta chains below, sequenced in a study of pediatric ulcerative colitis. Produced via immunoSEQ multiplex PCR; TCRdb's table is partial and in-frame only. This sample carries roughly 37,000 clones, 83% of them seen once, and the ten largest clones take approximately 23%. Sequenced: blood. These TCRs come from a girl aged 10 to 17 with moderate ulcerative colitis.

This sequence joins TRBV29-1 and TRBJ2-1; D possibly corresponds to TRBD2 (6 bases). The CDR3 covers 13 residues. Trimming took 8 bases from V and 5 from J, leaving 16 bases between them. Germline CDR1 and CDR2: SQVTM and ANQGSEA. CDR3 bases: TGCAGCCTCCGGGGGACGGATAACAATGAGCAGTTCTTC. Its protein product is CSLRGTDNNEQFF.

V and J are TRBV28 and TRBJ2-1, with 9 bases that match TRBD2. CDR1 is MDHEN and CDR2 is SYDVKM in the germline V gene. The CDR3 is made up of 16 amino acids. V lost 2 bases to trimming and J lost 7 bases; unmatched junction nucleotides: 9. The CDR3 spells CASSLTREGGFNEQFF. DNA for the CDR3: TGTGCCAGCAGTTTAACGCGGGAGGGGGGATTTAATGAGCAGTTCTTC.

The chain combines TRBV10-3 with TRBJ1-1; 10 bases map to TRBD1. J gave up 7 bases and V 6 bases, and 8 bases lay outside the gene matches. Germline lookup yields CDR1 ENHRY and CDR2 SYGVKD. The CDR3 runs to 14 residues. The CDR3 region has the DNA TGTGCCATCAGCCCCCGAGGGACAGGGGTTGAAGCTTTCTTT. It specifies CAISPRGTGVEAFF.

The chain recombines TRBV7-9 with TRBJ2-7; possibly TRBD1 or TRBD2 for D (5 bases each). The CDR3 runs to 15 residues. Germline-derived CDR1 and CDR2 are SEHNR and FQNEAQ (reference sequence). V lost 5 bases and J 3 bases, leaving 17 bases between the germline ends. The CDR3 coding sequence is TGTGCCAGCAGCACGACAATGGGGGTAATCTACGAGCAGTACTTC. Residues: CASSTTMGVIYEQYF.

The chain has TRBV6-1 and TRBJ1-5, with TRBD1 matching over 8 bases. CDR3 length equals 15 residues. V was clipped by 1 base and J by 1 base; unmatched bases: 0. The germline V gene has CDR1 MNHNS and CDR2 SASEGT. DNA for the CDR3: TGTGCCAGCAGTGAAGGGACAGGGAGCAATCAGCCCCAGCATTTT. Protein: CASSEGTGSNQPQHF.

V is TRBV28 and J is TRBJ2-3, with 11 bases identical to TRBD2. The V gene's germline CDR1 is MDHEN and CDR2 SYDVKM. The CDR3 extends over 14 amino acids. J gave up 6 bases and V 5 bases, and 4 bases lay outside the gene matches. The CDR3 DNA sequence: TGTGCCAGCAGTCCGACTAGCGGGAAGGATACGCAGTATTTT. This codes for CASSPTSGKDTQYF.

The chain couples TRBV5-6 to TRBJ2-3, with D hard to call. The CDR3 has 13 amino acids. The germline V gene encodes CDR1 SGHDT and CDR2 YYEEEE. Trimming took 1 base from V and 6 from J, leaving 9 bases between them. The CDR3 nucleotides read TGTGCCAGCAGCTTGTGGGCGGTGGATACGCAGTATTTT. Translation: CASSLWAVDTQYF.

The CDR3 DNA reads TGCGCCAGCAGCCAAGAACTCCAAGAGACCCAGTACTTC. It is translated as CASSQELQETQYF. This chain connects TRBV4-3 to TRBJ2-5; D call uncertain. This CDR3 spans 13 amino acids. CDR1 is LGHNA and CDR2 is YSLEER in the germline V gene. V lost 0 bases and J lost 1, with 3 bases in between.

The gene calls are TRBV5-1 and TRBJ2-1, with no clear D. The CDR3 length is 16 residues. Germline CDR1 SGHRS, CDR2 YFSETQ. The V end lost 1 base, the J end lost 3 bases, and 14 bases lay between the germline ends. In nucleotides, the CDR3 is TGCGCCAGCAGCTTGTCCTTAAGAGGCAGCTACAATGAGCAGTTCTTC. As protein: CASSLSLRGSYNEQFF.

This clone appeared a few times. The rearrangement uses TRBV6-5 and TRBJ1-2, with D possibly TRBD1 on 5 matching bases. Trimming shortened V by 5 bases and J by 2 bases, and 15 bases separated the two germline ends. The germline V gene has CDR1 MNHEY and CDR2 SVGAGI. The CDR3 sequence is 15 residues long. This CDR3 is CASSSSGTGNYGYTF. CDR3 in DNA: TGTGCCAGCAGTAGTTCCGGGACCGGGAACTATGGCTACACCTTC.

The chain uses TRBV23-1 and TRBJ1-2; D may be TRBD1 (5 bases). TRBV23-1 is labeled an ORF, and its function is uncertain. The CDR3 consists of 18 residues. The V and J ends lost 3 bases and 7 bases respectively, with 27 bases between them. The CDR3 nucleotides read TGCGCCAGCAGTCATCCCCATATAAAGGGTAGGGGCGCGGGTGGCTACACCTTC. Translating gives CASSHPHIKGRGAGGYTF.

The V gene is TRBV19, the J gene TRBJ2-3; 7 bases line up with TRBD1. The CDR3 runs 17 residues. Germline lookup yields CDR1 LNHDA and CDR2 SQIVND (reference sequence). V shed 3 bases, J shed 0 bases, and the junction held 9 bases outside the gene matches. CDR3 nucleotide sequence: TGTGCCAGTAGTATGGACAGGCCCGACTCTAGCACAGATACGCAGTATTTT. Its protein is CASSMDRPDSSTDTQYF.

This sequence joins TRBV4-1 and TRBJ2-7; 8 nucleotides match TRBD2. The V gene end was trimmed by 4 bases and the J gene end by 2 bases; junction bases not matched to a gene: 10. CDR1 MGHRA and CDR2 YSYEKL come from the germline V gene. The CDR3 is 16 amino acids. The CDR3 is CASSRSQQRGTYEQYF. The CDR3 DNA sequence: TGCGCCAGCAGCCGCTCCCAACAGCGGGGGACCTACGAGCAGTACTTC.

The sample holds one count of this clone. The rearrangement uses TRBV4-1 and TRBJ1-1, with 7 positions matching TRBD1. V lost 4 bases to trimming and J lost 5 bases; unmatched junction nucleotides: 10. The CDR3 is made up of 15 amino acids. Germline V gives CDR1 MGHRA, CDR2 YSYEKL. As DNA, the CDR3 is TGCGCCAGCAGCCCCCCAGGGGGAACGGGGACTGAAGCTTTCTTT. Protein: CASSPPGGTGTEAFF.

The count of this clone is one. The chain is built from TRBV4-3 and TRBJ2-1; no clear D. Trimming removed 0 bases from V and 10 bases from J, with 10 bases in between. The CDR3 is 13 amino acids. In germline, CDR1 is LGHNA, CDR2 YSLEER. The CDR3 protein is CASSQDTVREQFF. For the CDR3, the DNA is TGCGCCAGCAGCCAAGATACGGTGAGGGAGCAGTTCTTC.

This chain uses TRBV7-9 with TRBJ2-2; D not resolved. CDR1 and CDR2 (germline): SEHNR, FQNEAQ (reference sequence). V lost 3 bases and J 0 bases, leaving 14 bases between the germline ends. This CDR3 comprises 17 residues. The CDR3: CASSFRPAFTNTGELFF. Written as DNA, the CDR3 is TGTGCCAGCAGCTTCCGTCCGGCGTTCACGAACACCGGGGAGCTGTTTTTT.

This rearrangement joins TRBV7-6 to TRBJ1-2; tentatively, D is TRBD1 (6 bases). CDR3 length: 11 amino acids. V shed 11 bases and J shed 3 bases, with 10 bases lying between them. Germline V gene data show CDR1 as SGHVS and CDR2 as FNYEAQ. CDR3 protein: CAWRQDYGYTF. The DNA of the CDR3 is TGTGCCTGGAGACAGGACTATGGCTACACCTTC.

V gene TRBV5-6 combines with J gene TRBJ2-5, with 8 bases that match TRBD1. Germline-derived CDR1 and CDR2 are SGHDT and YYEEEE. After removal of 4 bases from V and 5 bases from J, the junction contained 4 bases not matched to a gene. This CDR3 contains 13 residues. As DNA, the CDR3 is TGTGCCAGCAGCCATAGGGACAGGGAGACCCAGTACTTC. This codes for CASSHRDRETQYF.

The chain has TRBV7-2 and TRBJ2-1; 7 bases map to TRBD2. V shed 4 bases, J shed 12 bases, and the junction held 3 bases outside the gene matches. Germline V gene lookup returns CDR1 SGHTA and CDR2 FQGNSA. The CDR3 has 11 residues. CDR3: CASSWGGRQFF. The CDR3 DNA reads TGTGCCAGCAGCTGGGGGGGTAGGCAGTTCTTC. Full variable domain (missing parts from reference TRBV7-2 and TRBJ2-1): GAGVSQSPSNKVTEKGKDVELRCDPISGHTALYWYRQSLGQGLEFLIYFQGNSAPDKSGLPSDRFSAERTGGSVSTLTIQRTQQEDSAVYLCASSWGGRQFFGPGTRLTVL.

The chain's CDR3 is CASSGSPRTYEQYF. The CDR3 DNA sequence: TGTGCCAGCAGTGGGTCTCCTAGAACCTACGAGCAGTACTTC. The chain carries TRBV11-2 and TRBJ2-7; D gene ambiguous. Germline-derived CDR1 and CDR2 are SGHAT and FQNNGV. The CDR3 loop spans 14 amino acids. Trimming left V 6 bases short and J 2 bases short, with 14 bases between.